The entry that follows covers one T cell receptor (beta chain) sequence. Clones were sequenced by immunoSEQ multiplex PCR, and TCRdb holds only the in-frame ones, with some missing. Here the sample spans approximately 44,000 clones, roughly nine tenths being singletons. CDR3 length equals 13 residues. CDR1 SNHLY and CDR2 FYNNEI come from the germline V gene. Trimming pared 7 bases from V and 3 bases from J, leaving 12 bases between. These data originate in a study of T cell changes during pregnancy in multiple sclerosis. The sample was CD4+ T cells from peripheral blood mononuclear cells, taken in the first trimester of pregnancy. The chain combines TRBV2 with TRBJ1-2; D is unclear. The receptor's source is a female donor with multiple sclerosis, enrolled in a pregnancy study. CDR3 sequence (DNA): TGTGCCAGCATTCCGCGGTCCCACTATGGCTACACCTTC. Translating it yields CASIPRSHYGYTF.